This passage covers 26 T cell receptor beta chains from one sample sequenced in a study of shared clonotypes between healthy human individuals. Assay: immunoSEQ multiplex PCR; the TCRdb copy retains only in-frame clones and omits some. The table shows millions of clones, with 85% to 95% occurring only once. Sequencing was done on a sample of naive CD4+ T cells from PBMCs. Indicated subset: CD45RA+ positively selected. The source of these receptors is a man younger than 35 in good health. Some clones in this sample may be carry-over from other donors' samples.

This rearrangement joins TRBV18 to TRBJ2-3, with D perhaps TRBD2 (6 bases). Trimming left V 4 bases short and J 7 bases short, with 15 bases between. The CDR3 has 14 amino acids. Germline-derived CDR1 and CDR2 are KGHSH and LQKENI. CDR3 sequence: CASSRGVAQNTQYF. DNA of the CDR3: TGTGCCAGCTCACGGGGGGTAGCGCAGAATACGCAGTATTTT.

This rearrangement joins TRBV11-2 to TRBJ2-3; TRBD2 is a possible D gene (5 bases). This CDR3 is built from 12 residues. CDR1 and CDR2 (germline): SGHAT, FQNNGV. Trimming removed 5 bases at V and 4 bases at J, with 7 bases between. CDR3 protein: CASSQRADTQYF. The CDR3 nucleotides read TGTGCCAGCAGCCAGAGGGCAGATACGCAGTATTTT.

The chain recombines TRBV14 with TRBJ1-5; D remains ambiguous. The CDR3 sequence is 13 residues long. Germline CDR1 and CDR2: SGHDN and FVKESK. V lost 1 base and J lost 6, with 7 bases in between. The CDR3: CASSQAEGQPQHF. DNA of the CDR3: TGTGCCAGCAGCCAAGCGGAAGGTCAGCCCCAGCATTTT. Together with reference TRBV14 and TRBJ1-5, the CDR3 gives the full variable domain: EAGVTQFPSHSVIEKGQTVTLRCDPISGHDNLYWYRRVMGKEIKFLLHFVKESKQDESGMPNNRFLAERTGGTYSTLKVQPAELEDSGVYFCASSQAEGQPQHFGDGTRLSIL.

The rearrangement joins TRBV18 to TRBJ2-7, with 9 bases aligning to TRBD2. The trim removed 3 bases at V and 3 bases at J, leaving 6 bases unmatched. CDR1 KGHSH and CDR2 LQKENI come from the germline V gene. The CDR3 loop spans 15 amino acids. The DNA of the CDR3 is TGTGCCAGCTCACCGGCGGTAGCGGGGGTCTACGAGCAGTACTTC. The encoded protein is CASSPAVAGVYEQYF.

The rearrangement links TRBV27 to TRBJ2-7, with TRBD1 as a possible D gene (6 bases). Germline-derived CDR1 and CDR2 are MNHEY and SMNVEV (reference sequence). With 2 bases removed from V and 3 bases from J, the gap between germline ends came to 11 bases. CDR3 length equals 14 residues. The CDR3 sequence: CASSLKDSFYEQYF. DNA of the CDR3: TGTGCCAGCAGTTTAAAGGACAGCTTCTACGAGCAGTACTTC.

The J gene is TRBJ2-1, the V gene TRBV4-3, with D maybe TRBD1 (6 bases). Looked up from germline, CDR1 is LGHNA and CDR2 is YSLEER. The CDR3 runs 17 residues. Trimming pared 4 bases from V and 0 bases from J, leaving 16 bases between. The CDR3 sequence is CASSRVQGMSSYNEQFF. The CDR3 DNA reads as TGCGCCAGCAGCCGAGTCCAGGGGATGAGCTCCTACAATGAGCAGTTCTTC.

The rearrangement joins TRBV5-1 to TRBJ1-1; D remains unclear. Germline-derived CDR1 and CDR2 are SGHRS and YFSETQ. V was clipped by 0 bases and J by 4 bases, with 13 bases between them. The CDR3 covers 15 residues. CDR3 sequence reads: CASSLAQRVGTEAFF. DNA for the CDR3: TGCGCCAGCAGCTTGGCACAGAGGGTTGGCACTGAAGCTTTCTTT.

This CDR3 reads CASSLEKVREQFF. DNA of the CDR3: TGTGCCAGCAGCTTAGAGAAGGTCCGGGAGCAGTTCTTC. This chain joins TRBV7-2 and TRBJ2-1; D unresolved. Germline V lookup: CDR1 SGHTA, CDR2 FQGNSA. The CDR3 is 13 amino acids. Trimming cost V 1 base and J 10 bases, with 11 bases left between them.

CDR3 DNA sequence: TGTGCCAGCAGCTTCCAGGTGGGCCTCAACGAGCACGAGCAGTACTTC. This encodes CASSFQVGLNEHEQYF. The rearrangement uses TRBV13 and TRBJ2-7; D ambiguous. Trimming shortened V by 3 bases and J by 5 bases, and 20 bases separated the two germline ends. The CDR3 runs to 16 residues. The germline gives CDR1 PRHDT, CDR2 FYEKMQ (reference sequence).

This clone was detected once. The CDR3 coding sequence is TGTGCCAGCAGCTTTACGCGAAACAAGGGAGAGACCCAGTACTTC. It is translated as CASSFTRNKGETQYF. The rearrangement joins TRBV5-6 to TRBJ2-5, with no clear D. Germline CDR1 is SGHDT and CDR2 is YYEEEE. CDR3 length equals 15 residues. Trimming removed 2 bases from V and 4 bases from J, with 15 bases in between.

The V gene is TRBV6-1, the J gene TRBJ2-5; 9 bases map to TRBD1. Trimming took 1 base from V and 3 from J; bases not matched to a gene: 12. The CDR3 runs 18 residues. Germline CDR1 reads MNHNS; CDR2 reads SASEGT. The CDR3 nucleotides are TGTGCCAGCAGTGAAGGCAGGGACAGGGCACCCTCGAAAGAGACCCAGTACTTC. Translating it yields CASSEGRDRAPSKETQYF.

The V and J genes are TRBV7-6 and TRBJ2-1; 7 bases map to TRBD2. There are 13 residues in the CDR3. Trimming took 7 bases from V and 6 from J; bases not matched to a gene: 6. Germline values: CDR1 SGHVS, CDR2 FNYEAQ. CDR3 in amino acids: CASTLSGRNEQFF. CDR3 nucleotide sequence: TGTGCCAGCACACTTAGCGGGCGCAATGAGCAGTTCTTC.

CDR3 in amino acids: CASSVIDAFF. CDR3 sequence (DNA): TGTGCCAGCAGTGTAATTGATGCTTTCTTT. The V call is TRBV2, the J call TRBJ1-1; D ambiguous. The CDR3 is made up of 10 amino acids. V was trimmed by 4 bases and J by 11 bases, leaving 8 bases between them. Germline CDR1 SNHLY, CDR2 FYNNEI.

This rearrangement joins TRBV19 to TRBJ2-3, with D hard to call. The germline V gene encodes CDR1 LNHDA and CDR2 SQIVND (reference sequence). The V end lost 5 bases, the J end lost 8 bases, and 14 bases lay between the germline ends. The CDR3 loop spans 13 amino acids. This chain's CDR3 is CASSRAWERTQYF. The CDR3 coding sequence is TGTGCCAGTAGTCGTGCGTGGGAACGTACGCAGTATTTT. The whole variable domain, filled in from reference TRBV19 and TRBJ2-3, reads DGGITQSPKYLFRKEGQNVTLSCEQNLNHDAMYWYRQDPGQGLRLIYYSQIVNDFQKGDIAEGYSVSREKKESFPLTVTSAQKNPTAFYLCASSRAWERTQYFGPGTRLTVL.

The CDR3 DNA reads as TGTGCCAGCAGCGATAGGGGAGGAGGTGAAAAACTGTTTTTT. Protein sequence: CASSDRGGGEKLFF. The chain carries TRBV7-9 and TRBJ1-4; perhaps TRBD1 as D (5 bases). Germline V gives CDR1 SEHNR, CDR2 FQNEAQ (reference sequence). This CDR3 is 14 amino acids long. V shed 5 bases and J shed 7 bases, with 14 bases lying between them.

This CDR3 reads CASSTGGASYGYTF. CDR3 sequence (DNA): TGTGCCAGCAGCACGGGGGGAGCAAGCTATGGCTACACCTTC. The rearrangement joins TRBV28 to TRBJ1-2, with D perhaps TRBD1 (5 bases). This CDR3 comprises 14 residues. From germline, CDR1 is MDHEN and CDR2 SYDVKM. Trimming took off 6 bases at V and 4 bases at J, with 15 bases between the two ends.

The rearrangement links TRBV2 to TRBJ1-1; no definite D call. CDR1 SNHLY and CDR2 FYNNEI come from the germline V gene. V lost 3 bases, J lost 10 bases, and 6 bases lay in between. The CDR3 extends over 10 amino acids. CDR3 sequence (DNA): TGTGCCAGCAGTGAGTTGGGAGCTTTCTTT. Encoded protein: CASSELGAFF.

This clone was seen more than once but under ten times. V gene TRBV19 combines with J gene TRBJ1-4, with TRBD1 as a possible D gene (5 bases). CDR1 is LNHDA, CDR2 SQIVND, per germline (reference sequence). The CDR3 is 13 residues long. Trimming took 6 bases from V and 7 from J, leaving 12 bases between them. The CDR3 region is CASRGRVVEKLFF. For the CDR3, the DNA is TGTGCCAGTAGGGGCAGGGTCGTTGAAAAACTGTTTTTT.

In its sample, this clone was seen once. CDR3 nucleotide sequence: TGTGCCAGCAGCCCAGTGAGGGGAGCGGGAGACTCCTACGAGCAGTACTTC. Its protein product is CASSPVRGAGDSYEQYF. The chain joins TRBV28 to TRBJ2-7; 8 bases line up with TRBD2. This CDR3 region has 17 residues. With V trimmed by 6 bases and J by 0 bases, 13 bases remained unmatched. CDR1 is MDHEN, CDR2 SYDVKM, per germline. The full variable domain, rest sourced from reference TRBV28 and TRBJ2-7, is DVKVTQSSRYLVKRTGEKVFLECVQDMDHENMFWYRQDPGLGLRLIYFSYDVKMKEKGDIPEGYSVSREKKERFSLILESASTNQTSMYLCASSPVRGAGDSYEQYFGPGTRLTVT.

This rearrangement joins TRBV2 to TRBJ1-1; 9 bases align to TRBD1. Germline V gene sequence: CDR1 SNHLY, CDR2 FYNNEI. V gave up 3 bases and J gave up 6 bases; unmatched junction bases: 5. CDR3 length: 14 residues. As DNA, the CDR3 is TGTGCCAGCAGTGAGGACAGGGGTGGCCCTGAAGCTTTCTTT. The encoded protein is CASSEDRGGPEAFF.

The chain has TRBV2 and TRBJ2-3; TRBD2 agrees at 7 bases. This CDR3 contains 15 residues. The junction had 10 bases not matched to a gene; V was cut back by 7 bases and J by 3 bases. CDR1 is SNHLY, CDR2 FYNNEI, per germline. DNA for the CDR3: TGTGCCAGCACCCGGTTGCGGGAGTCAACAGATACGCAGTATTTT. Protein product: CASTRLRESTDTQYF.

This chain uses TRBV27 with TRBJ2-1; D perhaps matches TRBD2 (6 bases). Per the germline V gene, CDR1 is MNHEY and CDR2 is SMNVEV (reference sequence). The CDR3 is made up of 13 amino acids. Trimming pared 7 bases from V and 8 bases from J, leaving 15 bases between. The CDR3: CASNRDGGYEQFF. Here the CDR3 DNA reads TGTGCCAGCAACCGGGACGGGGGTTATGAGCAGTTCTTC.

V is TRBV6-1 and J is TRBJ2-3; weak D call: TRBD2 (5 bases). The CDR3 runs 14 residues. Germline values: CDR1 MNHNS, CDR2 SASEGT. V was pared by 7 bases and J by 1 base, with 12 bases between. DNA of the CDR3: TGTGCCAGCACTGGAGGACTCGGCACAGATACGCAGTATTTT. It encodes CASTGGLGTDTQYF.

J is TRBJ2-3 and V is TRBV28; D might be TRBD2 (5 bases). V gave up 5 bases and J gave up 4 bases, with 16 bases separating them. This CDR3 spans 15 amino acids. Germline lookup yields CDR1 MDHEN and CDR2 SYDVKM. The CDR3 loop reads CASSQLGGVSDTQYF. The CDR3 DNA is TGTGCCAGCAGTCAACTAGGTGGAGTCTCAGATACGCAGTATTTT.

This clone was detected a few times. At the DNA level, this CDR3 is encoded by other sequences in the same sample as well. The DNA of the CDR3 is TGTGCCAGTTCTGACAGGAACTATGGCTACACCTTC. Translation gives CASSDRNYGYTF. The genes are TRBV28 and TRBJ1-2; possible D gene TRBD1, 6 bases. The V end lost 9 bases, the J end lost 2 bases, and 10 bases lay between the germline ends. The CDR3 covers 12 residues. Germline loops: CDR1 MDHEN, CDR2 SYDVKM.

This rearrangement joins TRBV18 to TRBJ2-1; TRBD2 agrees at 7 bases. CDR1 and CDR2 from the germline V gene are KGHSH and LQKENI. The CDR3 spans 17 residues. V was clipped by 11 bases and J by 0 bases; unmatched bases: 16. The CDR3 here is CAARRSSGTSSYNEQFF. CDR3 in DNA: TGTGCCGCTCGGAGGTCTAGCGGTACTAGCTCCTACAATGAGCAGTTCTTC.